This T cell receptor (beta chain) was found in a study of CXCR3-negative and CXCR3-positive naive CD8 T cells. Study background: For each library, about 1.5 +/- 0.3 million TRB reads were obtained, roughly 130 million in total.

Findings and limits, study-wide: The naive subsets expressed comparable surface CD5, and the authors inferred TCR strength from TRB CDR3 properties. High diversity, comparable across both naive subsets, contrasted with much lower diversity in memory CD8+ cells. The study found more hydrophobic TRB CDR3s in CXCR3-positive naive cells than in CXCR3-negative naive cells.

The naive CD8+ gate required CD45RO-CCR7+CD27+CD95- phenotype. Worth noting for this clonotype: What it binds is not known.

The authors made the TRB cDNA libraries by 5' RACE using UMI labels. TCRdb reworked the 5' RACE reads into one entry per CDR3 protein, no DNA. The specimen's table records about 120,000 distinct CDR3 sequences. This clonotype was obtained from a human donor in good health. Some clones in this sample may be carry-over from other donors' samples. The sequencing sample was made of naive CXCR3+ CD8+ T cells from blood. Subset described: CD45RO-CCR7+CD27+CD95- naive CD8+ T cells expressing CXCR3 (TNR3+).

The CDR3 region is CSGGGGKSSYNEQFF. The V and J genes are TRBV29-1 and TRBJ2-1; TCRdb's D call of TRBD2 is untestable without DNA. The CDR3 runs 15 residues. Germline V gene data show CDR1 as SQVTM and CDR2 as ANQGSEA.